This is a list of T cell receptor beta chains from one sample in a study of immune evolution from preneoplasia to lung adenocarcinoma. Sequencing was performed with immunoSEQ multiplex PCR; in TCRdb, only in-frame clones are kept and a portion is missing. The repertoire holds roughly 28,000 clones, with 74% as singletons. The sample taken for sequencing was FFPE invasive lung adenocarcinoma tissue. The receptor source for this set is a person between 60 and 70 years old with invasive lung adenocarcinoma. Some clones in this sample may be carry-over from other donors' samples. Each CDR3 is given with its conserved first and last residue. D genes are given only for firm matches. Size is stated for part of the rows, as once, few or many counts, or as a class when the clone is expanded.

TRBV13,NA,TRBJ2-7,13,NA,TGTGCCAGCAGCTACCGTAGCGCAAACGAGCAGTACTTC,CASSYRSANEQYF
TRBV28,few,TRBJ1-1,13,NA,TGTGCCAGCAGTTTCGGGAGGAACACTGAAGCTTTCTTT,CASSFGRNTEAFF
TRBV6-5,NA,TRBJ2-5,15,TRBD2,TGTGCCAGCAGTTGGCGTAGCGGGAAGCGAGAGACCCAGTACTTC,CASSWRSGKRETQYF
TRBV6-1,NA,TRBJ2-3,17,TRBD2,TGTGCCAGCAGTGAAGCCCGTGTTAGCGGGAGCACAGATACGCAGTATTTT,CASSEARVSGSTDTQYF
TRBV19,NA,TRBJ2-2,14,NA,TGTGCCAGTAGGACGGGACAGAACACCGGGGAGCTGTTTTTT,CASRTGQNTGELFF
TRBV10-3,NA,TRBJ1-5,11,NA,TGTGCCCCGGGGAGGGCTCAGCCCCAGCATTTT,CAPGRAQPQHF
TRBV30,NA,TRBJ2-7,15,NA,TGTGCCTGGAGTCGACAACGAACTGTAACCTACGAGCAGTACTTC,CAWSRQRTVTYEQYF
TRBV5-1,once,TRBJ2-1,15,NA,TGCGCCAGCAGGTCGGACTCGACTGGAAGAAATGAGCAGTTCTTC,CASRSDSTGRNEQFF
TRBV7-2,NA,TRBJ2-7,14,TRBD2,TGTGCCAGCAGCCCCCGGGCGGGGGACGACGAGCAGTACTTC,CASSPRAGDDEQYF
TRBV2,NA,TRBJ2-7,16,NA,TGTGCCAGCAGTGATATGTTCACAGGCCTCTCCTACGAGCAGTACTTC,CASSDMFTGLSYEQYF
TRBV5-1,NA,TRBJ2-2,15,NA,TGCGCCAGCAGCTTGAGACTAACGAACACCGGGGAGCTGTTTTTT,CASSLRLTNTGELFF
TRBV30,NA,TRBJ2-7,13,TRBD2,TGTGCCTGGAGTTCCGGGGAGGGGCAGCGAAGGTACTTC,CAWSSGEGQRRYF
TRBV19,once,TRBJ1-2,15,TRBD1,TGTGCCAGTAGTTACGGACAGGGCTATAACTATGGCTACACCTTC,CASSYGQGYNYGYTF
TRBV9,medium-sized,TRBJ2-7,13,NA,TGTGCCAGCAGCCCGAGCTTTCCGGGGGAGCAGTACTTC,CASSPSFPGEQYF
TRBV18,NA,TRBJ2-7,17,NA,TGTGCCAGCTCACTCTCCCGGGCCGGGACCCCTAAGTACGAGCAGTACTTC,CASSLSRAGTPKYEQYF
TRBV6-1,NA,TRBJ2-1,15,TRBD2,TGTGCCAGCAGTGAATCGGGGGGGGATTACAATGAGCAGTTCTTC,CASSESGGDYNEQFF
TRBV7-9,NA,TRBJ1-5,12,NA,TGTGCCAGCAGCCTCCCCTTGGAGCCCCAGCATTTT,CASSLPLEPQHF
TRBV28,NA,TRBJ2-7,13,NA,TGTGCCAGCAGTCTCCCCCCCCTGGGCGAGCAGTACTTC,CASSLPPLGEQYF
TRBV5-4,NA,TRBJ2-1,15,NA,TGTGCCAGCAGCTTGGGAGAGAGCTCCTACAATGAGCAGTTCTTC,CASSLGESSYNEQFF
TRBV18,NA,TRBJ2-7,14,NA,TGTGCCAGCTCAACAAGACAGGAGGGCTCCGAGCAGTACTTC,CASSTRQEGSEQYF
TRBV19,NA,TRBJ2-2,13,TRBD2,TGTGCCAGTAGTTGGGGACTAGCCGGGGAGCTGTTTTTT,CASSWGLAGELFF
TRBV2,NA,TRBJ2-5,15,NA,TGTGCCAGCAGTGAAGATTCTGCGGGCGAAGAGACCCAGTACTTC,CASSEDSAGEETQYF
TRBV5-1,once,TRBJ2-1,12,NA,TGCGCCAGCAGCCCCCCTGGGGATTGGGTTTTCTTC,CASSPPGDWVFF
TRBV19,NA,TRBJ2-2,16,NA,TGTGCCAGTAGTATTACCAGGGCAAGGAACACCGGGGAGCTGTTTTTT,CASSITRARNTGELFF
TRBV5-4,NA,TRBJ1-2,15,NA,TGTGCCAGCAGCCCCCCGGGGGGGGATAAAGATGGCTACACCTTC,CASSPPGGDKDGYTF
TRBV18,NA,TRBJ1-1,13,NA,TGTGCCAGCTCACCCCGTCGGAACACTGAAGCTTTCTTT,CASSPRRNTEAFF
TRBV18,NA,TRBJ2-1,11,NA,TGTGCCGGACGCGGGGGCGATGAGCAGTTCTTC,CAGRGGDEQFF
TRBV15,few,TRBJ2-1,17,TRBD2,TGTGCCACCAGCAGAGATCTGGCGGGGGATCTCTTATCTGAGCAGTTCTTC,CATSRDLAGDLLSEQFF
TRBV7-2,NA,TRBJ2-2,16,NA,TGTGCCAGCAGCTCAAGTCCCAACAGGGCGACCGGGGAGCTGTTTTTT,CASSSSPNRATGELFF
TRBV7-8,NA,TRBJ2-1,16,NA,TGTGCCAGCAGCTTAGCGCCTCGACTCCTTAGAAATGAGCAGTTCTTC,CASSLAPRLLRNEQFF
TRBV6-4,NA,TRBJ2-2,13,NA,TGTGCCAGCAGTGCTAAGGAAGCCGGGGAGCTGTTTTTT,CASSAKEAGELFF
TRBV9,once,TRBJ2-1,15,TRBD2,TGTGCCAGCAGCGCAACTAGCGGGAGGACAAATGAGCAGTTCTTC,CASSATSGRTNEQFF
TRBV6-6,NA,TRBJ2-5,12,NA,TGTGCCAGCAGTTCTGAGCCGGAGACCCAGTACTTC,CASSSEPETQYF
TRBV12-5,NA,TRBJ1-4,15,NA,TGTGCTAGTGGTACCTCCGGGGGACCTAATGAAAAACTGTTTTTT,CASGTSGGPNEKLFF
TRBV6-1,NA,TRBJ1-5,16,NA,TGTGCCAGCAGTGCCGAAGGGGCGTATTACAATCAGCCCCAGCATTTT,CASSAEGAYYNQPQHF
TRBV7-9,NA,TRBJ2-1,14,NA,TGTGCCAGCAGCTTAGCCCACCCCGGCGGCGAGCAGTTCTTC,CASSLAHPGGEQFF
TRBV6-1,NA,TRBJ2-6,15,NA,TGTGCCAGCAGTGAGGACAGCTCTGGGGCCAACGTCCTGACTTTC,CASSEDSSGANVLTF
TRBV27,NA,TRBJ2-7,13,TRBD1,TGTGCCAGCAGGACAGGGCAAATTAGCGAGCAGTACTTC,CASRTGQISEQYF
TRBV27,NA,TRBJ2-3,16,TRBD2,TGTGCCAGCGGGATAAGCGGGAGGGCCGATAGAGATACGCAGTATTTT,CASGISGRADRDTQYF
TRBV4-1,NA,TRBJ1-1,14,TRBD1,TGCGCCAGCAGCCAGACAGGGCGGAACACTGAAGCTTTCTTT,CASSQTGRNTEAFF
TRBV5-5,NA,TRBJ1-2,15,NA,TGTGCCAGCAGCTTGCGGTCAGGGGTTGTTGGTGGCTACACCTTC,CASSLRSGVVGGYTF
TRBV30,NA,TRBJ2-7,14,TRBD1,TGTGCCTGGAGAAAAGGGACAGGGGGTCGCGAGCAGTACTTC,CAWRKGTGGREQYF
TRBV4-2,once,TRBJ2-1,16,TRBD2,TGTGCCAGCAGCCAAGCTCTACTAGCGGGGGCAGATGAGCAGTTCTTC,CASSQALLAGADEQFF
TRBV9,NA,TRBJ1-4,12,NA,TGTGCCAGCAGCGCCATGGGTGAAAAACTGTTTTTT,CASSAMGEKLFF
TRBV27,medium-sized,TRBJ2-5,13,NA,TGTGCCAGCCGGAAACAGGGAGCAGAGACCCAGTACTTC,CASRKQGAETQYF
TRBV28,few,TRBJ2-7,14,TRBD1,TGTGCCAGCACTCGAGGGGGACAGCCCTACGAGCAGTACTTC,CASTRGGQPYEQYF
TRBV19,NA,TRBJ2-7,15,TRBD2,TGTGCCAGTAGTTATCGTCTAGCGGGAGTAAACGAGCAGTACTTC,CASSYRLAGVNEQYF
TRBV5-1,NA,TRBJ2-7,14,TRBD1,TGCGCCAGCAGAGGGGCACAGGGGAGCTACGAGCAGTACTTC,CASRGAQGSYEQYF
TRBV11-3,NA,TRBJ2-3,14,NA,TGTGCCAGCAGCTTACGGGCACGTTCAGATACGCAGTATTTT,CASSLRARSDTQYF
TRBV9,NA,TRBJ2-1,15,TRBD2,TGTGCCAGCAGCGTTGGGACTAGTCCGCTCAATGAGCAGTTCTTC,CASSVGTSPLNEQFF
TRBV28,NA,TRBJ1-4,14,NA,TGTGCCAGCAGTCCAGGGCAGCGTAGGGGAAAACTGTTTTTT,CASSPGQRRGKLFF
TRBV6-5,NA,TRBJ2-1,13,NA,TGTGCCAGCACCAACCCTCTAGCGAATGAGCAGTTCTTC,CASTNPLANEQFF
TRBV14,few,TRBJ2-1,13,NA,TGTGCCAGCAGTCGACTAGTAGAAAATGAGCAGTTCTTC,CASSRLVENEQFF
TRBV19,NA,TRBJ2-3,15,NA,TGTGCCAGTACGCGTGGCTGGGGGCCCACAGATACGCAGTATTTT,CASTRGWGPTDTQYF